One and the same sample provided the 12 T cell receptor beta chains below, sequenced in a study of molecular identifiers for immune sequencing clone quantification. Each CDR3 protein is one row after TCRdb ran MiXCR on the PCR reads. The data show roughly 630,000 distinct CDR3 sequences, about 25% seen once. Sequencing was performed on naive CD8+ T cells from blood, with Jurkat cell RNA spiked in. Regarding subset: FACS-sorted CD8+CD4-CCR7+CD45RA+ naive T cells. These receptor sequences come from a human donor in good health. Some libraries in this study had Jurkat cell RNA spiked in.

The CDR3 reads CASSVSGTAMETQYF. The CDR3 coding sequence is TGTGCCAGCAGCGTTAGTGGGACCGCAATGGAGACCCAGTACTTC. The chain links TRBV9 to TRBJ2-5, with D perhaps matching TRBD1 or TRBD2 (5 bases each). The V end was cut by 2 bases, the J end by 5 bases, with 16 bases between. Germline CDR1 reads SGDLS; CDR2 reads YYNGEE. The CDR3 runs to 15 residues.

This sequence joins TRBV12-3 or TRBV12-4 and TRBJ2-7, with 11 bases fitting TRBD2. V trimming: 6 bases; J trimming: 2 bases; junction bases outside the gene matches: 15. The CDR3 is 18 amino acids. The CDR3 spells CASSGVETSGTSTYEQYF. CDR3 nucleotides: TGTGCCAGCAGCGGAGTAGAGACTAGCGGGACCTCAACCTACGAGCAGTACTTC.

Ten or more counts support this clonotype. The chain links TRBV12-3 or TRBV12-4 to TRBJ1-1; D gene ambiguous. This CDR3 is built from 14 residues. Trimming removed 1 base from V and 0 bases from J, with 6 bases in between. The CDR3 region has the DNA TGTGCCAGCAGTTTAGATTTCATGAACACTGAAGCTTTCTTT. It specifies CASSLDFMNTEAFF.

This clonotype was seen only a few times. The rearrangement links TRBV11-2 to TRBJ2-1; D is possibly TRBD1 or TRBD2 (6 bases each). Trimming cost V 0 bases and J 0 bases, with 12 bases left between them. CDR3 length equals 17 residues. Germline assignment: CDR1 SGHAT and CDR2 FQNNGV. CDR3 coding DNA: TGTGCCAGCAGCTTAGAGGGGGCGGGGAGCTCCTACAATGAGCAGTTCTTC. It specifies CASSLEGAGSSYNEQFF.

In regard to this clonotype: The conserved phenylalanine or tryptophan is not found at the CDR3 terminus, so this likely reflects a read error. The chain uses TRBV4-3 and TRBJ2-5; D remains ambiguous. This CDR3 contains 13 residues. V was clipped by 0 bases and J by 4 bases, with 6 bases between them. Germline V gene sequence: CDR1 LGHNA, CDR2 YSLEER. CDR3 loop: CASSQEFRETQYY. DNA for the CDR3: TGCGCCAGCAGCCAAGAATTTAGAGAGACCCAGTACTAC.

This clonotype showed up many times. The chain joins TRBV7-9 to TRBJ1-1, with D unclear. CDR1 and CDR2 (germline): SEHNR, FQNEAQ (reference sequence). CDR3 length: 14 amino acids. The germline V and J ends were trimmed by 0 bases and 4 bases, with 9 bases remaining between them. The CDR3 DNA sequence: TGTGCCAGCAGCTTAGCTGGGAGCGGCACTGAAGCTTTCTTT. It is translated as CASSLAGSGTEAFF.

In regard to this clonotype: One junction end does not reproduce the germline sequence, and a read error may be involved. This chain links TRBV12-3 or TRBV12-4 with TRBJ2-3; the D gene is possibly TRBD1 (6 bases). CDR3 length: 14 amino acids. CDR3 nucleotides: TGTGTCAGCAGTCTCACAACAGGGCCAGATACGCAGTATTTT. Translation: CVSSLTTGPDTQYF.

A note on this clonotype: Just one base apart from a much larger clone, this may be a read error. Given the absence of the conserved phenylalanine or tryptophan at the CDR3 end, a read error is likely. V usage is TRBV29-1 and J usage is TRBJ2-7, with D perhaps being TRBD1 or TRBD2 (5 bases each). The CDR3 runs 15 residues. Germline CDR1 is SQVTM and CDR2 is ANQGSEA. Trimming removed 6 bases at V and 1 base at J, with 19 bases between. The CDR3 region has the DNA TGCAGCGTCGCGAATCCGGGACGGATTTCCTACGAGCAGTACCTC. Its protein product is CSVANPGRISYEQYL.

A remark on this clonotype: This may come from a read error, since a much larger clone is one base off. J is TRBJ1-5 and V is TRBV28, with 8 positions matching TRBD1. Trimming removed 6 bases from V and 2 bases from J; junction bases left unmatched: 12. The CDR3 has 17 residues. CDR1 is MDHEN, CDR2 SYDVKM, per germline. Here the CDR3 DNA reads TGTGCCAGCAGCACCGGACCAGGGGGCGGGCGCAATCAGCCCCAGCATTTT. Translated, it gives CASSTGPGGGRNQPQHF.

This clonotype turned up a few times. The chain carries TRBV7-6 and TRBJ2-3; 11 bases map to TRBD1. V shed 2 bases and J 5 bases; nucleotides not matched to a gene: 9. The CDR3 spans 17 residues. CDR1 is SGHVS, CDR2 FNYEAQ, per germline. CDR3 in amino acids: CASSLHRDRGIVDTQYF. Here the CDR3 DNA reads TGTGCCAGCAGCTTACACCGGGACAGGGGGATAGTAGATACGCAGTATTTT.

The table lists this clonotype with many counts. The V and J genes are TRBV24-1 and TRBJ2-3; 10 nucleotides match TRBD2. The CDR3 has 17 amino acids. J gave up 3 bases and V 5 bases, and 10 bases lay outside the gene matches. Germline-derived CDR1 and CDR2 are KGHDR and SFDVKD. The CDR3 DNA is TGTGCCACCAGTGGAAGCGGGGGGGCCGAAGGTACAGATACGCAGTATTTT. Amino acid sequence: CATSGSGGAEGTDTQYF.

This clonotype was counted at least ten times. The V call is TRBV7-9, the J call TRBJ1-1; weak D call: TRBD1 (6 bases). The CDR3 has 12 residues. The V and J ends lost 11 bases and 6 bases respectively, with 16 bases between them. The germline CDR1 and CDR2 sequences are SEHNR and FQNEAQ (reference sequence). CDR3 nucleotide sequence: TGTGCCGTTAGGTCAGGGGCCCCTGAAGCTTTCTTT. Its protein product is CAVRSGAPEAFF.